The 6 T cell receptor beta chains below were found in one sample sequenced in a study of blood T cell repertoires in COVID-19. Sequencing was performed with immunoSEQ multiplex PCR; in TCRdb, only in-frame clones are kept and a portion is missing. The sample has under 200,000 clones, around 87% seen once. Sequencing used peripheral blood. These receptors all come from a woman aged 70 to 79 with COVID-19, enrolled during active disease.

The chain is built from TRBV12-3 or TRBV12-4 and TRBJ1-1; 8 nucleotides align to TRBD1. The CDR3 is 13 residues long. Losses at the gene ends were 6 bases for V and 5 bases for J; bases not matched to a gene: 5. The DNA of the CDR3 is TGTGCCAGCAGACCGGGACAGGCGACTGAAGCTTTCTTT. It specifies CASRPGQATEAFF.

This chain joins TRBV5-1 and TRBJ2-1; D is undetermined. Germline CDR1 is SGHRS and CDR2 is YFSETQ. The ends were cut back, 6 bases at V and 7 bases at J, with 11 bases in the middle. CDR3 length: 12 amino acids. CDR3: CASTSLGNEQFF. The CDR3 nucleotides are TGCGCCAGCACGTCGCTCGGGAATGAGCAGTTCTTC.

This chain joins TRBV19 and TRBJ1-5, with D hard to call. CDR1 and CDR2 from the germline V gene are LNHDA and SQIVND (reference sequence). The germline V and J ends were trimmed by 8 bases and 6 bases, with 20 bases remaining between them. This CDR3 has 15 residues. CDR3 coding DNA: TGTGCCAGTGCTTTCGGGATCCGCGGGAGTCAGCCCCAGCATTTT. Translated: CASAFGIRGSQPQHF.

This chain uses TRBV28 with TRBJ1-5; D unclear. V lost 6 bases and J 2 bases, leaving 20 bases between the germline ends. This CDR3 has 17 amino acids. CDR1 and CDR2 (germline): MDHEN, SYDVKM. In DNA, the CDR3 is TGTGCCAGCAGCCAAAAGAGCGCGGGAATGGGCAATCAGCCCCAGCATTTT. Protein sequence: CASSQKSAGMGNQPQHF.

This clone appeared once. The V and J genes are TRBV14 and TRBJ2-7; possibly TRBD2 for D (6 bases). Trimming stripped 1 base from V and 0 bases from J, with 10 bases between. The CDR3 extends over 15 amino acids. Germline V gene lookup returns CDR1 SGHDN and CDR2 FVKESK. This chain's CDR3 is CASSQGSGPSYEQYF. CDR3 nucleotides: TGTGCCAGCAGCCAAGGGAGCGGGCCCTCCTACGAGCAGTACTTC.

The rearrangement joins TRBV15 to TRBJ2-7; 7 nucleotides agree with TRBD2. V dropped 9 bases and J dropped 6; count of bases not matched to a gene: 14. This CDR3 contains 14 residues. Per the germline V gene, CDR1 is LNHNV and CDR2 is YYDKDF (reference sequence). CDR3 region: CATPTGTKACEQYF. For the CDR3, the DNA is TGTGCCACGCCAACCGGGACTAAGGCGTGCGAGCAGTACTTC.